The TCR beta chain under discussion was sequenced for a study of blood T cells in healthy people across ages. PBMCs were isolated at a quantity of at least 7 million per sample. Trimming cost V 4 bases and J 0 bases, with 20 bases left between them. The V gene's germline CDR1 is SGHKS and CDR2 YYEKEE (reference sequence). The CDR3 is 17 residues long. It was with a sample-barcoded 5' primer and a J-beta primer mix that a second PCR of about 7 to 12 cycles was run. TCRdb reprocessed the 5' RACE reads with MiXCR, giving one entry per CDR3 protein. Of about 800,000 distinct CDR3 sequences listed, roughly 25% are singletons. In addition, the sample was reused for a study of T cells of mothers and their children. That paper notes: When the second PCR was run, its M1S primer added sample barcodes and 2-4 random nucleotides.

Sequenced sample: blood. The clonotype comes from a boy younger than 18 in good health. J is TRBJ2-7 and V is TRBV5-5; no clear D. The CDR3 is CASSMGSVGSRSYEQYF. Here the CDR3 DNA reads TGTGCCAGCAGCATGGGGTCGGTTGGAAGCCGCTCCTACGAGCAGTACTTC. Using reference TRBV5-5 and TRBJ2-7 for the parts outside the CDR3, the full variable domain is DAGVTQSPTHLIKTRGQQVTLRCSPISGHKSVSWYQQVLGQGPQFIFQYYEKEERGRGNFPDRFSARQFPNYSSELNVNALLLGDSALYLCASSMGSVGSRSYEQYFGPGTRLTVT.